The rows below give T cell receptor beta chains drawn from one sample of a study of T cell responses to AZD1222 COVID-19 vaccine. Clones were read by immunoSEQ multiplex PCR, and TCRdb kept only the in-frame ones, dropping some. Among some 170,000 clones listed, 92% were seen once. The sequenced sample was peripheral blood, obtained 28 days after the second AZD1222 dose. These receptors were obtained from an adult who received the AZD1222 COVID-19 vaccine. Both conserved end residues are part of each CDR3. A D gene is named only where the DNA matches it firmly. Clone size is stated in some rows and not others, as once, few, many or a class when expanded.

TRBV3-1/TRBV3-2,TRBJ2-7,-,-,CASSSHYEQYF,TGTGCCAGCAGCTCCCATTACGAGCAGTACTTC
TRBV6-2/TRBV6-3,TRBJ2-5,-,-,CASSRQETQYF,TGTGCCAGCAGTCGCCAAGAGACCCAGTACTTC
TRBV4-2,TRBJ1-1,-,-,CASSLKVRGVDAEAFF,TGTGCCAGCAGCCTCAAGGTTCGAGGGGTAGATGCTGAAGCTTTCTTT
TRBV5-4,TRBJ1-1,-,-,CASSLGASEAFF,TGTGCCAGCAGCTTAGGGGCTAGTGAAGCTTTCTTT
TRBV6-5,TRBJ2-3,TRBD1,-,CASLRDRHTDTQYF,TGTGCCAGCCTCCGGGACAGGCACACAGATACGCAGTATTTT
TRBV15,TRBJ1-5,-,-,CATSRDQGGQPQHF,TGTGCCACCAGCAGAGACCAGGGAGGGCAGCCCCAGCATTTT
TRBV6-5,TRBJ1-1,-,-,CASGWRNTEAFF,TGTGCCAGCGGATGGCGGAACACTGAAGCTTTCTTT
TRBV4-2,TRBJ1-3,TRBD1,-,CASSPGTAGNTIYF,TGTGCCAGCAGCCCCGGGACAGCTGGAAACACCATATATTTT
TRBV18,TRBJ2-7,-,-,CASSPGREYEQYF,TGTGCCAGCTCACCAGGCAGAGAATACGAGCAGTACTTC
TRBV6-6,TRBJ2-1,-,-,CASSYRDEQFF,TGTGCCAGCAGTTACCGGGATGAGCAGTTCTTC
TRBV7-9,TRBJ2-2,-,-,CASSWAGPTGELFF,TGTGCCAGCAGCTGGGCAGGGCCCACCGGGGAGCTGTTTTTT
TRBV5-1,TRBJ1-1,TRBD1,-,CASSSRTGWTEAFF,TGCGCCAGCAGCTCCCGGACAGGGTGGACTGAAGCTTTCTTT
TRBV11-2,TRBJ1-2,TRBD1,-,CASSLGPGQSYGYTF,TGTGCCAGCAGCTTAGGCCCGGGACAGAGCTATGGCTACACCTTC
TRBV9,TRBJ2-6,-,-,CASSVPHSGANVLTF,TGTGCCAGCAGCGTCCCCCACTCTGGGGCCAACGTCCTGACTTTC
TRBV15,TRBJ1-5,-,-,CATSTKTRGAEPQHF,TGTGCCACCAGCACCAAAACGCGGGGGGCAGAGCCCCAGCATTTT
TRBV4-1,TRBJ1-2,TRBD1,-,CASSKGPTGRDGYTF,TGCGCCAGCAGTAAGGGCCCGACAGGGCGCGATGGCTACACCTTC
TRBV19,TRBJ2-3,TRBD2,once,CASTQARGDTQYF,TGTGCCAGTACACAAGCGCGGGGGGATACGCAGTATTTT
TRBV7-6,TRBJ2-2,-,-,CASSLVGGTGELFF,TGTGCCAGCAGCTTAGTGGGTGGCACCGGGGAGCTGTTTTTT
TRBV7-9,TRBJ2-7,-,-,CASSPNPSYEQYF,TGTGCCAGCAGCCCGAACCCCTCCTACGAGCAGTACTTC
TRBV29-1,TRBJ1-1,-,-,CSVARVLNTEAFF,TGCAGCGTTGCCAGGGTTCTGAACACTGAAGCTTTCTTT
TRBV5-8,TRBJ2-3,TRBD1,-,CASSLALTGGTDTQYF,TGTGCCAGCAGCTTGGCCTTAACAGGGGGGACAGATACGCAGTATTTT
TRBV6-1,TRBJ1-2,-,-,CASSPLGFDGYTF,TGTGCCAGCAGCCCCCTAGGGTTTGATGGCTACACCTTC
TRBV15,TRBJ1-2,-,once,CATSRDRSRGRGGYTF,TGTGCCACCAGCAGAGATAGGAGCCGGGGACGCGGTGGCTACACCTTC
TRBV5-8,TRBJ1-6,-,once,CASSSGDSSPLHF,TGTGCCAGCAGCTCGGGGGACTCCTCACCCCTCCACTTT
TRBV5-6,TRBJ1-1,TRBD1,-,CASSMYGQGETLAFF,TGTGCCAGCAGCATGTACGGACAGGGGGAGACCCTGGCTTTCTTT
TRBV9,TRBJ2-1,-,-,CASSRMESNEQFF,TGTGCCAGCAGCCGCATGGAGAGCAATGAGCAGTTCTTC
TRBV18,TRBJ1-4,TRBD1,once,CASSRTGVDEKLFF,TGTGCCAGCTCACGGACAGGGGTGGATGAAAAACTGTTTTTT
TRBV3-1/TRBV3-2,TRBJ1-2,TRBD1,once,CASSQVGTGDGYTF,TGTGCCAGCAGCCAAGTTGGTACAGGGGATGGCTACACCTTC
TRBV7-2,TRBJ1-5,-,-,CASSPGQLNQPQHF,TGTGCCAGCAGCCCCGGACAGCTCAATCAGCCCCAGCATTTT
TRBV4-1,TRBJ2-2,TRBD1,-,CASSPDPGQGALGGELFF,TGCGCCAGCAGCCCAGATCCGGGACAGGGGGCGCTTGGCGGGGAGCTGTTTTTT
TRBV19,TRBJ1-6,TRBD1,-,CASSKSPGQGARSPLHF,TGTGCCAGTAGTAAATCCCCGGGACAGGGGGCGCGTTCACCCCTCCACTTT
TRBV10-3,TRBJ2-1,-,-,CAISKSGTPTYNEQFF,TGTGCCATCAGTAAATCCGGGACACCTACCTACAATGAGCAGTTCTTC
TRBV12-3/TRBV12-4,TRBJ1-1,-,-,CASKLYSSTEAFF,TGTGCCAGCAAGTTGTATTCCAGCACTGAAGCTTTCTTT
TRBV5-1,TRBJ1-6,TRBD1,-,CASSPGQGRSPLHF,TGCGCCAGCAGCCCCGGACAGGGTCGTTCACCCCTCCACTTT
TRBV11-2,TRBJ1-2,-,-,CASSLDLTGSDGYTF,TGTGCCAGCAGCTTAGATCTGACGGGCTCGGATGGCTACACCTTC
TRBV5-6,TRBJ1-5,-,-,CASSFRGGNQPQHF,TGTGCCAGCAGCTTTAGGGGGGGGAATCAGCCCCAGCATTTT
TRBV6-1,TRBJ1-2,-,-,CASSEMWANYGYTF,TGTGCCAGCAGTGAAATGTGGGCTAACTATGGCTACACCTTC
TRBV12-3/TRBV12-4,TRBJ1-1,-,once,CASSFQGTEAFF,TGTGCCAGCAGTTTCCAGGGGACTGAAGCTTTCTTT
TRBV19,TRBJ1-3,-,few,CASSIGLKNTIYF,TGTGCCAGTAGTATAGGCCTGAAAAACACCATATATTTT
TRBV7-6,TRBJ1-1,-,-,CASTPAYSPTDTEAFF,TGTGCCAGCACTCCCGCTTATTCCCCAACGGACACTGAAGCTTTCTTT
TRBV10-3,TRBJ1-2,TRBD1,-,CASRTGGNYGYTF,TGTGCCTCGAGGACAGGGGGCAACTATGGCTACACCTTC
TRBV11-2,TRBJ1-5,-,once,CASSLQGQPQHF,TGTGCCAGCAGCTTACAGGGTCAGCCCCAGCATTTT
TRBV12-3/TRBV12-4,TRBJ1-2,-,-,CASTIGHRDYTF,TGTGCCAGCACCATTGGCCACCGCGACTACACCTTC
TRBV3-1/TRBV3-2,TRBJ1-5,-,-,CASSQGGVHQPQHF,TGTGCCAGCAGCCAAGGGGGGGTTCATCAGCCCCAGCATTTT
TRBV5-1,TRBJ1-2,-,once,CASSLVPGSHNGYTF,TGCGCCAGCAGCTTGGTCCCAGGTTCGCACAATGGCTACACCTTC
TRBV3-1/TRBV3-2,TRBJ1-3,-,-,CASSQDVGGWDTIYF,TGTGCCAGCAGCCAAGATGTGGGGGGCTGGGACACCATATATTTT
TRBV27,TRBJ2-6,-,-,CASSLGVSGANVLTF,TGTGCCAGCAGTTTAGGAGTCTCTGGGGCCAACGTCCTGACTTTC
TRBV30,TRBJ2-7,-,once,CAWNGRSYEQYF,TGTGCCTGGAACGGTCGGTCCTACGAGCAGTACTTC
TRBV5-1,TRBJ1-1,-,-,CASSLTRRSTEAFF,TGCGCCAGCAGCTTGACCAGGAGGAGCACTGAAGCTTTCTTT
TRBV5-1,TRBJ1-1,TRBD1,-,CASSSETGVNTEAFF,TGCGCCAGCAGCTCTGAGACAGGGGTAAACACTGAAGCTTTCTTT
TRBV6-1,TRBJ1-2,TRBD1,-,CASSEGTGLGYTF,TGTGCCAGCAGTGAAGGGACAGGCCTTGGCTACACCTTC
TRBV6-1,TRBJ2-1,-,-,CASSETLSRDIYNEQFF,TGTGCCAGCAGTGAAACCCTTAGCCGGGACATATACAATGAGCAGTTCTTC
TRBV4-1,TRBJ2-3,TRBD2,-,CASSPGLAGGAGTDTQYF,TGCGCCAGCAGCCCCGGACTAGCGGGGGGAGCGGGGACAGATACGCAGTATTTT
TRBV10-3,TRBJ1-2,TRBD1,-,CAITRDREFGGYTF,TGTGCCATCACGCGGGACAGGGAGTTTGGTGGCTACACCTTC
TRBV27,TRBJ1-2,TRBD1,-,CASTSPGQGLSGYTF,TGTGCCAGCACATCACCGGGACAGGGGTTAAGTGGCTACACCTTC